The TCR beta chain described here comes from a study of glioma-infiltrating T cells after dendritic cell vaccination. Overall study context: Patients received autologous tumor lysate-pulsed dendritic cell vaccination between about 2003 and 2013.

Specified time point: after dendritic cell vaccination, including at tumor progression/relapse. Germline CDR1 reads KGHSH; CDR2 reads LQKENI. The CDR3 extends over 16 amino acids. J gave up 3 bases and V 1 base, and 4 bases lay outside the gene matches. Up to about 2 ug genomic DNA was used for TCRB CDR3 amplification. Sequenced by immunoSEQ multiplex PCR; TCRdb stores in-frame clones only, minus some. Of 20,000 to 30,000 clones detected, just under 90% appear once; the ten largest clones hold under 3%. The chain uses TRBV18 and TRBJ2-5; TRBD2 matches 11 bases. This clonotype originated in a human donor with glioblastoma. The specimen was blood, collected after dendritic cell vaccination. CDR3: CASSPRGLAVEETQYF. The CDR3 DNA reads TGTGCCAGCTCACCACGGGGACTAGCGGTCGAAGAGACCCAGTACTTC. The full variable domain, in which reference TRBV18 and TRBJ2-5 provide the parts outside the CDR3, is NAGVMQNPRHLVRRRGQEARLRCSPMKGHSHVYWYRQLPEEGLKFMVYLQKENIIDESGMPKERFSAEFPKEGPSILRIQQVVRGDSAAYFCASSPRGLAVEETQYFGPGTRLLVL.